The rows below give T cell receptor beta chains drawn from one sample of a study of human T cells and chemical hapten exposure. TCRdb passed the RACE reads through MiXCR, listing each CDR3 protein once. The sample records 75,000 to 95,000 distinct CDR3 sequences, 12% being singletons. The source material was whole blood, sampled in connection with sensitization to the hapten diphenylcyclopropenone (DPC). Source of these receptors: a woman aged 55-75 years with alopecia areata. Some clones in this sample may be carry-over from other donors' samples. The CDR3 runs from the conserved cysteine through the conserved F or W. A D gene is named only where the DNA matches it firmly. The size entry is marked missing in some rows and otherwise reads once, few, many or a size class.

J: TRBJ2-3
D: TRBD2
size: .
V: TRBV4-2
CDR3: CASSQASTSGGSADTQYF
DNA: TGTGCCAGCAGCCAAGCCTCGACTAGCGGGGGTTCTGCAGATACGCAGTATTTT

J: TRBJ1-3
D: .
size: .
V: TRBV7-2
CDR3: CASSWGRINSGNTIYF
DNA: TGTGCCAGCAGCTGGGGCAGAATAAACTCTGGAAACACCATATATTTT

J: TRBJ1-2
D: .
size: .
V: TRBV20-1
CDR3: CSARDSLNYGYTF
DNA: TGCAGTGCTAGGGACAGCCTTAACTATGGCTACACCTTC

J: TRBJ2-3
D: .
size: many
V: TRBV5-1
CDR3: CASRPLAGAPMAQYF
DNA: TGCGCCAGCAGACCTCTCGCGGGGGCCCCTATGGCGCAGTATTTT

J: TRBJ2-3
D: TRBD2
size: few
V: TRBV9
CDR3: CASSAQLGTSGGASTDTQYF
DNA: TGTGCCAGCAGCGCGCAACTCGGGACTAGCGGGGGGGCTAGCACAGATACGCAGTATTTT

J: TRBJ1-1
D: .
size: many
V: TRBV4-1
CDR3: CASSQGRALRRLNTEAFF
DNA: TGCGCCAGCAGCCAAGGGAGGGCCCTCAGACGGCTGAACACTGAAGCTTTCTTT

J: TRBJ1-6
D: .
size: .
V: TRBV28
CDR3: CASSLMAGGSPLHF
DNA: TGTGCCAGCAGTTTAATGGCCGGGGGTTCACCCCTCCACTTT

J: TRBJ1-6
D: .
size: many
V: TRBV2
CDR3: CASSVGIRSSPLHF
DNA: TGTGCCAGCAGTGTAGGAATCCGTAGTTCACCCCTCCACTTT

J: TRBJ2-1
D: TRBD2
size: .
V: TRBV7-8
CDR3: CASSLSGGLPHEQFF
DNA: TGTGCCAGCAGCCTTAGCGGGGGGCTTCCCCATGAGCAGTTCTTC

J: TRBJ1-1
D: .
size: many
V: TRBV10-3
CDR3: CAIGGSRQTEAFF
DNA: TGTGCCATTGGCGGGTCGCGCCAGACTGAAGCTTTCTTT

J: TRBJ1-6
D: .
size: .
V: TRBV6-5
CDR3: CASSREHSPLHF
DNA: TGTGCCAGCAGCCGAGAACATTCACCCCTCCACTTT

J: TRBJ2-4
D: .
size: .
V: TRBV29-1
CDR3: CSVEPGAKNIQYF
DNA: TGCAGCGTTGAACCCGGGGCCAAAAACATTCAGTACTTC

J: TRBJ1-2
D: TRBD1
size: many
V: TRBV10-3
CDR3: CAISDPSGTEANYGYTF
DNA: TGTGCCATCAGTGACCCCTCCGGGACAGAAGCTAACTATGGCTACACCTTC

J: TRBJ1-4
D: .
size: many
V: TRBV2
CDR3: CASRIYREKLFF
DNA: TGTGCCAGCAGGATTTACCGCGAAAAACTGTTTTTT

J: TRBJ1-5
D: .
size: .
V: TRBV18
CDR3: CASSPTGNQPQHF
DNA: TGTGCCAGCTCACCCACAGGGAATCAGCCCCAGCATTTT

J: TRBJ1-6
D: .
size: .
V: TRBV20-1
CDR3: CSARVQTGSPLHF
DNA: TGCAGTGCTAGGGTCCAAACAGGTTCACCCCTCCACTTT

J: TRBJ1-1
D: .
size: many
V: TRBV9
CDR3: CASSVGFTTEAFF
DNA: TGTGCCAGCAGCGTAGGGTTTACCACTGAAGCTTTCTTT

J: TRBJ2-3
D: .
size: .
V: TRBV5-1
CDR3: CASSLATLSQSTDTQYF
DNA: TGCGCCAGCAGCTTGGCGACTCTGTCACAAAGCACAGATACGCAGTATTTT

J: TRBJ2-7
D: TRBD1
size: many
V: TRBV20-1
CDR3: CSANRDSRSSYEQYF
DNA: TGCAGTGCTAATCGGGACAGCCGTAGCTCCTACGAGCAGTACTTC

J: TRBJ2-3
D: .
size: few
V: TRBV2
CDR3: CASSETRGAGDTQYF
DNA: TGTGCCAGCAGTGAAACTAGGGGGGCCGGAGATACGCAGTATTTT

J: TRBJ2-2
D: TRBD1
size: .
V: TRBV6-5
CDR3: CASSPQGQGAQAGELFF
DNA: TGTGCCAGCAGTCCTCAGGGGCAGGGGGCGCAGGCCGGGGAGCTGTTTTTT

J: TRBJ2-1
D: .
size: .
V: TRBV12-3/TRBV12-4
CDR3: CASSSGHNEQFF
DNA: TGTGCCAGCAGTTCAGGTCACAATGAGCAGTTCTTC

J: TRBJ2-1
D: .
size: many
V: TRBV7-7
CDR3: CASSLGTGTNNEQFF
DNA: TGTGCTAGCAGCTTAGGAACCGGGACCAACAATGAGCAGTTCTTC

J: TRBJ2-3
D: .
size: many
V: TRBV9
CDR3: CASGSDSPDTQYF
DNA: TGTGCCAGCGGCTCGGACAGCCCCGATACGCAGTATTTT

J: TRBJ2-1
D: TRBD2
size: many
V: TRBV18
CDR3: CASSPMVLAGSYNEQFF
DNA: TGTGCCAGCTCACCGATGGTCCTAGCGGGATCCTACAATGAGCAGTTCTTC

J: TRBJ2-1
D: TRBD2
size: .
V: TRBV6-5
CDR3: CASSKPGLAGGTYNEQFF
DNA: TGTGCCAGCAGTAAGCCGGGACTAGCGGGGGGTACATACAATGAGCAGTTCTTC

J: TRBJ2-7
D: TRBD2
size: many
V: TRBV3-1
CDR3: CASSQYGVLAERFGQYF
DNA: TGTGCCAGCAGCCAATATGGTGTCCTAGCGGAACGTTTCGGGCAGTACTTC

J: TRBJ2-3
D: TRBD2
size: few
V: TRBV10-1
CDR3: CASSDSGGESDTQYF
DNA: TGCGCCAGCAGTGACAGCGGGGGAGAATCAGATACGCAGTATTTT

J: TRBJ2-2
D: .
size: many
V: TRBV5-1
CDR3: CASSRRSGDTGELFF
DNA: TGCGCCAGCAGCCGACGCAGCGGAGACACCGGGGAGCTGTTTTTT

J: TRBJ1-1
D: TRBD1
size: .
V: TRBV5-1
CDR3: CASSTDRVNTEAFF
DNA: TGCGCCAGCAGCACCGACAGGGTAAACACTGAAGCTTTCTTT

J: TRBJ1-1
D: .
size: .
V: TRBV5-4
CDR3: CASTLPGRGGSTEAFF
DNA: TGTGCCAGCACCCTACCGGGACGGGGGGGAAGCACTGAAGCTTTCTTT

J: TRBJ1-1
D: .
size: many
V: TRBV21-1
CDR3: CASSKGVLAFF
DNA: TGTGCCAGCAGCAAAGGGGTTTTAGCTTTCTTT

J: TRBJ1-1
D: .
size: .
V: TRBV11-2
CDR3: CASSLRTGQDTEAFF
DNA: TGTGCCAGCAGCTTACGGACGGGGCAGGACACTGAAGCTTTCTTT

J: TRBJ1-1
D: TRBD1
size: .
V: TRBV7-2
CDR3: CASSLANRGETEAFF
DNA: TGTGCCAGCAGCTTAGCGAACAGGGGAGAAACTGAAGCTTTCTTT

J: TRBJ2-5
D: .
size: few
V: TRBV5-1
CDR3: CASSPPTLEETQYF
DNA: TGCGCCAGCAGCCCCCCCACTTTGGAGGAGACCCAGTACTTC

J: TRBJ2-7
D: TRBD1
size: few
V: TRBV18
CDR3: CASSVRDRALSEQYF
DNA: TGTGCCAGCTCCGTCCGGGACAGGGCCCTGTCCGAGCAGTACTTC